This TCR beta chain was profiled in a study of shared clonotypes between healthy human individuals. This clone has a single count. What it binds is not known. Naive CD8 isolation took CD45RO-negative cells positively selected for CCR7 and excluded terminally differentiated effector memory CD45RA+ cells. This CDR3 has 14 amino acids. The trim removed 4 bases at V and 10 bases at J, leaving 12 bases unmatched. From germline, CDR1 is MDHEN and CDR2 SYDVKM. Findings and caveats of the study: Tissues were not sampled, only blood, and their repertoires likely differ.

Some clones are missing from TCRdb's copy, which holds only in-frame ones; the method was immunoSEQ multiplex PCR. The data contain some 2.1 million clones, just under 95% of them singletons. The chain recombines TRBV28 with TRBJ1-1; TRBD1 agrees at 7 bases. The source of this sequence is a man younger than 35 in good health. The source material was naive CD8+ T cells sorted from blood. The CDR3 DNA is TGTGCCAGCAGTTCCACAGGGGAACAACTAACAGCTTTCTTT. Its translation: CASSSTGEQLTAFF.